The sequence of this T cell receptor beta chain was determined in a study of T-cell reconstitution after alpha-beta-depleted transplantation in children. Preparation of the TCRbeta library involved a method that used unique molecular identifiers. One entry per CDR3 protein results from TCRdb running MiXCR on the PCR reads. Among under 450,000 distinct CDR3 sequences, about a sixth were seen once, and the ten largest hold under 30%. This CDR3 has 15 residues. The germline CDR1 and CDR2 sequences are DFQATT and SNEGSKA (reference sequence). V was cut by 1 base and J by 1 base, with 13 bases left in between. Study-wide results and caveats: By one year post-transplant, T-cell counts and diversity largely arose from T cells that were newly produced. Several patients had high TCRbeta diversity at day 60; it came from surviving recipient T cells and thymic progenitors. There were reportedly several hundred expanded graft clones from which alpha-beta T cells came about two months after transplant.

This clonotype came up many times. The target antigen is unknown. V is TRBV20-1 and J is TRBJ2-5; D perhaps matches TRBD2 (7 bases). The receptor was isolated from a boy under two years old who had a stem cell transplant for Wiskott-Aldrich syndrome, so the T cells may come from the graft donor. Material: PBMCs, mostly from graft donor cells, obtained 360 days after TCRalphabeta/CD19-depleted stem cell transplant. CDR3: CSARGPRGGQETQYF. The CDR3 DNA reads as TGCAGTGCTAGAGGTCCTAGGGGGGGCCAAGAGACCCAGTACTTC.